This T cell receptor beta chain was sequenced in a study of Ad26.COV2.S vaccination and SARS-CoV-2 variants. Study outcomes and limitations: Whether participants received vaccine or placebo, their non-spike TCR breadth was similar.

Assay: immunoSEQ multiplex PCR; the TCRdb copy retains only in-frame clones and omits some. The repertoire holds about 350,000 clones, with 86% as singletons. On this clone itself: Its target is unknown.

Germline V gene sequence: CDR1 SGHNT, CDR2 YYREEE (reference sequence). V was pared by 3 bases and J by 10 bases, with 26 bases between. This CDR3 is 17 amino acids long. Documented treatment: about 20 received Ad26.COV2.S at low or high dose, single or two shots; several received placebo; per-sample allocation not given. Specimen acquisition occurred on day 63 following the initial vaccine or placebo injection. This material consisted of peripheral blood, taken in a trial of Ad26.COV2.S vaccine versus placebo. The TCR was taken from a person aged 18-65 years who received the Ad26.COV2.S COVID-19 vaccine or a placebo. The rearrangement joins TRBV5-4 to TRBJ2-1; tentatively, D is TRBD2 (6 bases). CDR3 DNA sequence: TGTGCCAGCAGCTCGTTGGGCGGAGCCACCGTCGCGGGAGAGCAGTTCTTC. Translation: CASSSLGGATVAGEQFF.